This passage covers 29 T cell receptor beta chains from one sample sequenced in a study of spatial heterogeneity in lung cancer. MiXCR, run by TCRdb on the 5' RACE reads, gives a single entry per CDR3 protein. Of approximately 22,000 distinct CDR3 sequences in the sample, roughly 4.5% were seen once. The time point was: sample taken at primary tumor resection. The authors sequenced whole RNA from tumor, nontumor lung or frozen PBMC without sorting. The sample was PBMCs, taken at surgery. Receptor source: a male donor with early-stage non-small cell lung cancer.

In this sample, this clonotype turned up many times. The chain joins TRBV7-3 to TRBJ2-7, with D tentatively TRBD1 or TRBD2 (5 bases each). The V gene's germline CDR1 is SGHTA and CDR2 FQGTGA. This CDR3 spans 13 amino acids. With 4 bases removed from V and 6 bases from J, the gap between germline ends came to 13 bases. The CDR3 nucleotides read TGTGCCAGCAGCTCAGATCCGGGGACCGAGCAGTACTTC. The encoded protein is CASSSDPGTEQYF.

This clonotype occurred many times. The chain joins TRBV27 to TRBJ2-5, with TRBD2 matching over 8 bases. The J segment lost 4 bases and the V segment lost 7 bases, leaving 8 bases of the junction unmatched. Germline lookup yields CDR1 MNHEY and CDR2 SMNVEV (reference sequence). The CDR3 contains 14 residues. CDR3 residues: CASNDGGVRETQYF. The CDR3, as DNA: TGTGCCAGCAACGACGGGGGGGTAAGAGAGACCCAGTACTTC.

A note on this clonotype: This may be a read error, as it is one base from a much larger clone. The CDR3 DNA follows: TGCACCAGCAGCTTAACAGCCTTCTACGAGCAGTACTTC. Residues: CTSSLTAFYEQYF. J is TRBJ2-7 and V is TRBV5-1; no clear D gene. The CDR3 has 13 amino acids. The germline V gene encodes CDR1 SGHRS and CDR2 YFSETQ.

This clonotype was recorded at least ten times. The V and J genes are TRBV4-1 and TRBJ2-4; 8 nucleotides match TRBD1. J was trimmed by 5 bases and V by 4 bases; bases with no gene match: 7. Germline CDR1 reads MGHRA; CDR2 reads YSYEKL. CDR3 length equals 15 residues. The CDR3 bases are TGCGCCAGCAGCCTTCTGGACAGGGCGGAAAACATTCAGTACTTC. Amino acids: CASSLLDRAENIQYF.

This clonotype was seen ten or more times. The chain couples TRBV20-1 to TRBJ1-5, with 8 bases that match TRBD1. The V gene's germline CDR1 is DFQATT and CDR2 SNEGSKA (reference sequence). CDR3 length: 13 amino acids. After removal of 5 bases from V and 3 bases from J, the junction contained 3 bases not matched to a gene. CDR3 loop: CSAQTGVNQPQHF. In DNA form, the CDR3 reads TGCAGTGCTCAGACAGGGGTCAATCAGCCCCAGCATTTT.

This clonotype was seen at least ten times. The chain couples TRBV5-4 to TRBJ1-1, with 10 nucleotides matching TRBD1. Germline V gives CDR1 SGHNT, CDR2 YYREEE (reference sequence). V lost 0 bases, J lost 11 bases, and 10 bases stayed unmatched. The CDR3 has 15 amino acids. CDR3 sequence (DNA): TGTGCCAGCAGCTTGGGGAATCGACAGGGGGCTCCGGCTTTCTTT. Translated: CASSLGNRQGAPAFF.

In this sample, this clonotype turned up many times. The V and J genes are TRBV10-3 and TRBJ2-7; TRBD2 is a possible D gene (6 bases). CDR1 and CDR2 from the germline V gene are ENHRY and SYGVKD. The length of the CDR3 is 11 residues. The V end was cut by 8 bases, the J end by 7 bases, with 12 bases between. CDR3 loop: CAISEAGEQYF. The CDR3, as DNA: TGTGCCATCTCCGAGGCGGGGGAGCAGTACTTC.

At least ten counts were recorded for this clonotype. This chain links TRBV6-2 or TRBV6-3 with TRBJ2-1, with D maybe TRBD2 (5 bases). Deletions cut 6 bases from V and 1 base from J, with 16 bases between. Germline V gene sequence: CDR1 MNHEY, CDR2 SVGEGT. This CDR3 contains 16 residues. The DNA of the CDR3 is TGTGCCAGCAGGGCACGGGGTATGGGTTCCTACAATGAGCAGTTCTTC. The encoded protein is CASRARGMGSYNEQFF.

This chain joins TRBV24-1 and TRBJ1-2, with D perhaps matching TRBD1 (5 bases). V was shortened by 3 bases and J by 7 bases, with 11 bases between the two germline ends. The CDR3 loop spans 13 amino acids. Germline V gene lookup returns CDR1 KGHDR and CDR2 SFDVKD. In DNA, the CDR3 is TGTGCCACCAGTGATCCAGGGAGGCTTGGCTACACCTTC. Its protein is CATSDPGRLGYTF.

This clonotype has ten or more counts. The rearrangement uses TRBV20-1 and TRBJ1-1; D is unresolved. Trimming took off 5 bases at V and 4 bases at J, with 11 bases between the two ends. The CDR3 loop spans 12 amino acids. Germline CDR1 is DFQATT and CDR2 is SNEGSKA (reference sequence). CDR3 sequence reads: CSAPQLGTEAFF. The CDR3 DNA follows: TGCAGTGCTCCCCAATTGGGCACTGAAGCTTTCTTT.

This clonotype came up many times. In nucleotides, the CDR3 is TGCGCCAGCAGCTTGGGGGCAGCGGGAGAGGAAGATACGCAGTATTTT. Its translation is CASSLGAAGEEDTQYF. The chain is built from TRBV5-1 and TRBJ2-3, with 8 bases identical to TRBD2. CDR1 and CDR2 from the germline V gene are SGHRS and YFSETQ. There are 16 residues in the CDR3. V trimming: 0 bases; J trimming: 5 bases; junction bases outside the gene matches: 8.

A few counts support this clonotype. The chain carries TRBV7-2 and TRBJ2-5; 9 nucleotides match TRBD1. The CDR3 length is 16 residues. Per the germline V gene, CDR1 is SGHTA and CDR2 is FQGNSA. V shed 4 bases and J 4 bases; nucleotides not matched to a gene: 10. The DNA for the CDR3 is TGTGCCAGCAGCTCGGGACAGGGCCACTCCCGAGAGACCCAGTACTTC. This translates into CASSSGQGHSRETQYF.

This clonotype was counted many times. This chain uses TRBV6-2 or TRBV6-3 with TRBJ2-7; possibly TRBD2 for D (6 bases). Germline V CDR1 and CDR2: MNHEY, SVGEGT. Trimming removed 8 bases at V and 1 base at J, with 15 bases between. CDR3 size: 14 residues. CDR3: CASGGEGKSYEQYF. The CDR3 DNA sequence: TGTGCCAGCGGAGGGGAAGGGAAATCCTACGAGCAGTACTTC.

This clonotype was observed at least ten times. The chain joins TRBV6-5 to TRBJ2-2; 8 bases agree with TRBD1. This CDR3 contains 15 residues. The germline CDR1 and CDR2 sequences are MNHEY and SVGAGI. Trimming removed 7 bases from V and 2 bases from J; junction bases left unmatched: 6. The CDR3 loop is CASTRQGPNTGELFF. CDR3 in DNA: TGTGCCAGCACCAGACAGGGGCCTAACACCGGGGAGCTGTTTTTT.

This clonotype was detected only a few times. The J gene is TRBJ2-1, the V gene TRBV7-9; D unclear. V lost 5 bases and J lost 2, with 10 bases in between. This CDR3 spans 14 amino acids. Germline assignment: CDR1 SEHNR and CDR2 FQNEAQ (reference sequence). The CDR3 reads CASSPPSAYNEQFF. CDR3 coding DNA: TGTGCCAGCAGCCCCCCGAGCGCCTACAATGAGCAGTTCTTC.

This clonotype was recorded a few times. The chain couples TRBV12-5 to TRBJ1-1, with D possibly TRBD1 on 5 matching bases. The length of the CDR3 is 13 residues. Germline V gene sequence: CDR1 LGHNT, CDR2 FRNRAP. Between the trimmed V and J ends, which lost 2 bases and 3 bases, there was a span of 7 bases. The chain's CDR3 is CASGLWGDTEAFF. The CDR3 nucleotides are TGTGCTAGTGGTTTGTGGGGGGACACTGAAGCTTTCTTT.

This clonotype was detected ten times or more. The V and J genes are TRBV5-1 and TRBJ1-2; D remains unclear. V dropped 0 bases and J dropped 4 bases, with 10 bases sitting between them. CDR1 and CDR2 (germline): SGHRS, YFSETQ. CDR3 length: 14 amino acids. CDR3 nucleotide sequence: TGCGCCAGCAGCTTGGTATCAGGCGGCTATGGCTACACCTTC. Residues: CASSLVSGGYGYTF.

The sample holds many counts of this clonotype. This CDR3 reads CSARGGGSKNIQYF. Written as DNA, the CDR3 is TGCAGTGCTAGGGGAGGGGGTAGCAAAAACATTCAGTACTTC. The gene calls are TRBV20-1 and TRBJ2-4, with a possible D match to TRBD2 (7 bases). Germline CDR1 is DFQATT and CDR2 is SNEGSKA (reference sequence). V lost 3 bases and J lost 3, with 12 bases in between. The CDR3 runs to 14 residues.

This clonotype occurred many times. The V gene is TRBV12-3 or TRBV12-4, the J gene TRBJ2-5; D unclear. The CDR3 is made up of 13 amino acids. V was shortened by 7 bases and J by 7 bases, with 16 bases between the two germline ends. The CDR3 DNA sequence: TGTGCCAGCACCGAAAACCCGACCGGGACCCAGTACTTC. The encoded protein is CASTENPTGTQYF.

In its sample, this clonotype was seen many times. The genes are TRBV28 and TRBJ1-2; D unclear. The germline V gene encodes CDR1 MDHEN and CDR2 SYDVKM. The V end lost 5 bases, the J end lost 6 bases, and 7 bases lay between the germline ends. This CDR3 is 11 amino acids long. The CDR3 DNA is TGTGCCAGCAGTGGTAGGGATGGCTACACCTTC. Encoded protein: CASSGRDGYTF.

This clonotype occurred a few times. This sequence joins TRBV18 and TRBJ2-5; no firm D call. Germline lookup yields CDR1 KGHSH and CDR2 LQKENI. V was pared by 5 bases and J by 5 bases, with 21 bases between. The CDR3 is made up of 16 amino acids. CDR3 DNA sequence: TGTGCCAGCTCATCCTACGTCACGGGCGGATTGGAGACCCAGTACTTC. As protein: CASSSYVTGGLETQYF.

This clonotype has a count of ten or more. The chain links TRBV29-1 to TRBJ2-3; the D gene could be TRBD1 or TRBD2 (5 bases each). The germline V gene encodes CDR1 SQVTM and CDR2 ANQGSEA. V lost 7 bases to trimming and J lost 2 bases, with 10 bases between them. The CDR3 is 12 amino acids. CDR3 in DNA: TGCAGCGGCCGGGACCACACAGATACGCAGTATTTT. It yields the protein CSGRDHTDTQYF.

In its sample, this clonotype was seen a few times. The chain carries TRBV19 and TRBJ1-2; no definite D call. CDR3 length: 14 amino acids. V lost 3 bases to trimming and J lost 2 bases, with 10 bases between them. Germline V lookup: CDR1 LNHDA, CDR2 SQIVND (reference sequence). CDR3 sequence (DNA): TGTGCCAGTAGTATCTCGGGCAGGAACTATGGCTACACCTTC. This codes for CASSISGRNYGYTF.

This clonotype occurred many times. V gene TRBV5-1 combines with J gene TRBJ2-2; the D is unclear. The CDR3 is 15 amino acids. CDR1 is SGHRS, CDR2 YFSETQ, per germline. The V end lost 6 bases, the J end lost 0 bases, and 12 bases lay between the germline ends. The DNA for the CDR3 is TGCGCCAGCAACCCCGCCCCCCCGAACACCGGGGAGCTGTTTTTT. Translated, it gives CASNPAPPNTGELFF.

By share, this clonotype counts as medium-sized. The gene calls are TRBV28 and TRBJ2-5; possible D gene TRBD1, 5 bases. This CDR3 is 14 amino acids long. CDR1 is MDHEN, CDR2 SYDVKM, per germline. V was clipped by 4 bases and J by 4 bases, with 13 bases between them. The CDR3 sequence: CASSWTSLGETQYF. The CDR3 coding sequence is TGTGCCAGCAGTTGGACATCCCTGGGAGAGACCCAGTACTTC.

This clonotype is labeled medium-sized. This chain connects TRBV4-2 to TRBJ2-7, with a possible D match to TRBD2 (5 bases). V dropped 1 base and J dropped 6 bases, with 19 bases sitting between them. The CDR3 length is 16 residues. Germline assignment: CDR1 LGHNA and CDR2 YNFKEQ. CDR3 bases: TGTGCCAGCAGCCAAGGAATGACTACCTGGAGCGGCGAGCAGTACTTC. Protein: CASSQGMTTWSGEQYF.

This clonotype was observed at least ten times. In nucleotides, the CDR3 is TGTGCCAGCAGCCCGGACAGGGGCTCTCCCATGAACACTGAAGCTTTCTTT. This gives the protein CASSPDRGSPMNTEAFF. This sequence joins TRBV14 and TRBJ1-1, with TRBD1 matching over 9 bases. CDR1 is SGHDN and CDR2 is FVKESK in the germline V gene. V shed 4 bases, J shed 0 bases, and the junction held 9 bases outside the gene matches. The CDR3 is 17 residues long.

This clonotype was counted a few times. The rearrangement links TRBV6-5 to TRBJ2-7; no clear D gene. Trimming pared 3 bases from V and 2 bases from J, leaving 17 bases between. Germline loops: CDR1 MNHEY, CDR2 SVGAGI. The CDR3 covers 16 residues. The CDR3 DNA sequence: TGTGCCAGCAGTTATCAGGAAGGGCTCTTACCCTACGAGCAGTACTTC. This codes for CASSYQEGLLPYEQYF.

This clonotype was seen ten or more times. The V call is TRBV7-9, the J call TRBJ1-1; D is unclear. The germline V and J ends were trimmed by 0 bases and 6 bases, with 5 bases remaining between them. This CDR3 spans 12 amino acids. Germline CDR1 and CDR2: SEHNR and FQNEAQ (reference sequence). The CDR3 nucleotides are TGTGCCAGCAGCTTAGCGGGCTCTGAAGCTTTCTTT. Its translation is CASSLAGSEAFF.